The clone carrying this T cell receptor (beta chain) was seen a handful of times. Its specificity is unknown. This record belongs to a study of human T cells and chemical hapten exposure. Whole-study context: Investigators sensitized roughly 2 cm by roughly 2 cm of upper inner arm skin with 2% DPC. Patch testing was performed with 0.01% DPC on the upper back, with reading at 6 days.

This CDR3 is built from 16 residues. The germline V gene has CDR1 LGHNA and CDR2 YNFKEQ. V dropped 4 bases and J dropped 1; count of bases not matched to a gene: 8. This sample's time point: pre-sensitization, week 0. Treatment meaning: therapeutic diphenylcyclopropenone sensitization with weekly scalp DPC. Findings of the study overall: No alteration of TCRs above 1 in 1000 frequency was seen with DPC sensitization. Significantly more large CDR3 similarity clusters arose among expanded TCRs than among controls.

TCRdb fed the RACE reads into MiXCR, producing one record per CDR3 protein. The sample lists about 110,000 distinct CDR3 sequences; roughly 12% were seen once. V is TRBV4-2 and J is TRBJ1-1; 8 bases match TRBD1. Sequenced material: whole blood, taken in connection with sensitization to the hapten diphenylcyclopropenone (DPC). This receptor was identified in a woman aged 45-59 years with alopecia areata. Some clones in this sample may be carry-over from other donors' samples. CDR3 protein: CASSPLMDRENTEAFF. The CDR3, as DNA: TGTGCCAGCAGCCCCTTAATGGACAGGGAGAACACTGAAGCTTTCTTT.